This T cell receptor (beta chain) is from a study of cytomegalovirus exposure and HLA in healthy donors. Study-wide results and limits: TCR beta chain V- and J-gene trimming was linked, in a later analysis, to a missense variant in DCLRE1C. Sequencing likely generated an artifact that appeared as a cluster of highly shared sequence variants.

This clone has only one observation. The antigen remains unidentified. Both 60 Vbeta primers and 13 Jbeta primers went into the PCR. Sequencing was performed with immunoSEQ multiplex PCR; in TCRdb, only in-frame clones are kept and a portion is missing. This sample has more than 150,000 clones; about four fifths occur once, and the top ten carry less than 2%. The source is a man aged 40-50 years in good health and CMV-seronegative. The sequencing input was PBMCs.

The CDR3 nucleotides are TGTGCCAGTAGTTCCAGGGGGAGTGCGCGTGAAAAACTGTTTTTT. It is translated as CASSSRGSAREKLFF. The rearrangement joins TRBV19 to TRBJ1-4, with 7 nucleotides matching TRBD1. Germline CDR1 reads LNHDA; CDR2 reads SQIVND (reference sequence). V was pared by 5 bases and J by 7 bases, with 10 bases of the junction left unmatched. This CDR3 has 15 amino acids.